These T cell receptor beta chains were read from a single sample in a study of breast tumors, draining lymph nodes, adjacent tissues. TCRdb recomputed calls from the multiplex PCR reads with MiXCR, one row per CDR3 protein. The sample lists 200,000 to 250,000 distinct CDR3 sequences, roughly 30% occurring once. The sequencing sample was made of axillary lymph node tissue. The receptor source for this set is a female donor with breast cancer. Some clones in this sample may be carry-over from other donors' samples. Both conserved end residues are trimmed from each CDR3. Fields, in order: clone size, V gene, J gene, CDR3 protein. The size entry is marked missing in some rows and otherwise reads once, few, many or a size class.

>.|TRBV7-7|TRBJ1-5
ASSLALAQGQPQH
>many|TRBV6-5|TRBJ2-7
ASSHRGAHEQY
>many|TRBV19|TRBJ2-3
ASSIGVGVRETDTQY
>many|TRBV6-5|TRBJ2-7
ASSHILAGDPYEQY
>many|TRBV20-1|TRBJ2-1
SASPAAGEQF
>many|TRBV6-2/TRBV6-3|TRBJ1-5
ASSFIPGQGNQPQH
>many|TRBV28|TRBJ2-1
ASRTSVYNEQF
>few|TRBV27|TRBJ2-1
ASSHYNEQF
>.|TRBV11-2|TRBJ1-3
ASSPPNSGNAIY
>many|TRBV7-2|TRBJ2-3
ASSLVGGNTDTQY
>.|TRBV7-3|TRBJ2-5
ASSSIGTPSETQH
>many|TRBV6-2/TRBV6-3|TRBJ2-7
ASSSAPGAGGEQY
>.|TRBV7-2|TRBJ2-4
ASRLGQIKNIQY
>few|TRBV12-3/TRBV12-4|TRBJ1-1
ASSLVPGGNTEAF
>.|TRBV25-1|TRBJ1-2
ASSASGSVLTGYT
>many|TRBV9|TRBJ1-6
ASSVGPTRNSPLH
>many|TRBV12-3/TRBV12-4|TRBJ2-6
ASSLRARVASGANVLT
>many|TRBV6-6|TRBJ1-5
ASRPQGRVNQPQH
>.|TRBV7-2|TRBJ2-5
AGITNPLQETQY
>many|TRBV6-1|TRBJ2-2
ASILDRGTGELF
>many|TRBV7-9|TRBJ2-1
ASSFFKASRDNEQF
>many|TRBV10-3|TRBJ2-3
AIGMSAVQDTQY
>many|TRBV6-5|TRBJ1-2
ASSRGVRYGYT
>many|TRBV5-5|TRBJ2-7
ASSFRGSYEQY
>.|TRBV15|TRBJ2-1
ATSRDDGGLAANEQF